This T cell receptor beta chain was sequenced in a study of cytomegalovirus exposure and HLA in healthy donors. Study in general: Around 86 million unique TCRs, all from HLA-typed donors, were included in an early release of the data.

Concerning this clone itself: Its cognate antigen is unknown.

Trimming shortened V by 6 bases and J by 3 bases, and 15 bases separated the two germline ends. Germline V gene data show CDR1 as SNHLY and CDR2 as FYNNEI. CDR3 size: 14 residues. Study-wide findings and caveats: A few of the chains that were CMV-associated were confirmed in vitro to be specific for CMV antigens. The number of N-insertions in an Asian-associated ancestry cluster was reportedly below the 666-donor mean in a later analysis. The study labeled 164 TCR beta chains cytomegalovirus-associated.

Use of 60 Vbeta and 13 Jbeta primers characterized the PCR. Method: immunoSEQ multiplex PCR; TCRdb's copy keeps in-frame clones and lacks some. In the table there are around 130,000 clones, 65% to 85% of which are singletons. Sequencing input: PBMCs. V usage is TRBV2 and J usage is TRBJ2-7; tentatively, D is TRBD1 (5 bases). The sequence was collected from a woman aged 35 to 49 in good health and CMV-seropositive. This CDR3 is CASRGRQSFYEQYF. CDR3 in DNA: TGTGCCAGCAGGGGGCGACAGTCCTTCTACGAGCAGTACTTC.